One and the same sample provided the 27 T cell receptor beta chains below, sequenced in a study of monozygotic twins with inflammatory bowel disease. TCRdb re-called the 5' RACE reads and gives one entry per CDR3 protein, without DNA. This specimen shows 400,000 or so distinct CDR3 sequences; the ten leading clones hold 2.4%. Sequencing was performed on blood. The source is a human donor with ulcerative colitis or Crohn's disease, or a healthy co-twin of an affected twin (not recorded which).

The chain uses TRBV29-1 and TRBJ2-6; TCRdb picks TRBD1, but there is no DNA to check that call. The CDR3 has 14 amino acids. The germline V gene encodes CDR1 SQVTM and CDR2 ANQGSEA. CDR3 protein: CSVIRGSGANVLTF.

This sequence joins TRBV20-1 and TRBJ2-1; lacking DNA, the TRBD2 call made by TCRdb goes unchecked. CDR3 length: 18 residues. The germline V gene has CDR1 DFQATT and CDR2 SNEGSKA (reference sequence). This CDR3 reads CSARDLLAGGSSYNEQFF.

This chain connects TRBV19 to TRBJ2-7; the TCRdb call, TRBD1, lacks DNA for checking. Germline CDR1 reads LNHDA; CDR2 reads SQIVND (reference sequence). The CDR3 has 13 residues. The CDR3 protein is CASSRQGNYEQYF. Supplemented by reference TRBV19 and TRBJ2-7, the full variable domain reads DGGITQSPKYLFRKEGQNVTLSCEQNLNHDAMYWYRQDPGQGLRLIYYSQIVNDFQKGDIAEGYSVSREKKESFPLTVTSAQKNPTAFYLCASSRQGNYEQYFGPGTRLTVT.

The chain combines TRBV25-1 with TRBJ1-2. Germline V gene data show CDR1 as MGHDK and CDR2 as SYGVNS. This CDR3 comprises 15 residues. This CDR3 is CASSPPGGAKNGYTF.

V is TRBV18 and J is TRBJ2-7; TCRdb lists TRBD2, though no DNA is available to test this call. This CDR3 is built from 14 residues. The germline V gene encodes CDR1 KGHSH and CDR2 LQKENI. The CDR3 here is CASSPYGPSYEQYF.

J is TRBJ2-3 and V is TRBV29-1. The germline V gene has CDR1 SQVTM and CDR2 ANQGSEA. The CDR3 covers 12 residues. CDR3 amino acids: CSVETAADTQYF.

The rearrangement uses TRBV7-3 and TRBJ2-7; absent DNA, TCRdb's TRBD1 call cannot be checked. Germline values: CDR1 SGHTA, CDR2 FQGTGA. This CDR3 region has 14 residues. CDR3 residues: CASSYPTGGYEQYF. Using reference TRBV7-3 and TRBJ2-7 for the parts outside the CDR3, the full variable domain is GAGVSQTPSNKVTEKGKYVELRCDPISGHTALYWYRQSLGQGPEFLIYFQGTGAADDSGLPNDRFFAVRPEGSVSTLKIQRTERGDSAVYLCASSYPTGGYEQYFGPGTRLTVT.

The chain uses TRBV11-2 and TRBJ1-1. CDR3 length: 15 amino acids. The germline V gene encodes CDR1 SGHAT and CDR2 FQNNGV. The CDR3 reads CASSLVSRLVTEAFF. Full variable domain (rest looked up from reference TRBV11-2 and TRBJ1-1): EAGVAQSPRYKIIEKRQSVAFWCNPISGHATLYWYQQILGQGPKLLIQFQNNGVVDDSQLPKDRFSAERLKGVDSTLKIQPAKLEDSAVYLCASSLVSRLVTEAFFGQGTRLTVV.

This chain uses TRBV28 with TRBJ2-4; TCRdb indicates TRBD1, and absent DNA this call remains unverified. CDR3 length equals 11 residues. The germline V gene encodes CDR1 MDHEN and CDR2 SYDVKM. CDR3 sequence reads: CASGTANIQYF.

V usage is TRBV20-1 and J usage is TRBJ2-1; TCRdb selects TRBD1, and the lack of DNA leaves this call unchecked. Germline V lookup: CDR1 DFQATT, CDR2 SNEGSKA (reference sequence). The CDR3 extends over 15 amino acids. The CDR3 protein is CSALGSRDSYNEQFF.

The rearrangement links TRBV9 to TRBJ1-1; the TCRdb call, TRBD1, lacks DNA for checking. CDR1 is SGDLS and CDR2 is YYNGEE in the germline V gene. This CDR3 has 15 residues. CDR3 residues: CASSVAGASSTEAFF.

V is TRBV15 and J is TRBJ2-7; no DNA is available, so the TRBD1 call from TCRdb remains unchecked. Per germline, CDR1 LNHNV and CDR2 YYDKDF (reference sequence). The CDR3 runs to 15 residues. The CDR3 region is CATSRDRTGERKQYF.

The chain has TRBV20-1 and TRBJ2-3; without DNA, the TCRdb call of TRBD2 cannot be checked. Germline V gene lookup returns CDR1 DFQATT and CDR2 SNEGSKA (reference sequence). The CDR3 contains 17 residues. The CDR3 spells CSARDRGLAGRTDTQYF.

V usage is TRBV29-1 and J usage is TRBJ1-1; TCRdb indicates TRBD1, and absent DNA this call remains unverified. The germline gives CDR1 SQVTM, CDR2 ANQGSEA. The CDR3 has 14 amino acids. The CDR3 loop is CSVQTGTGHTEAFF.

The gene calls are TRBV5-1 and TRBJ2-5; TCRdb designates TRBD2, a call that cannot be tested without DNA. This CDR3 is built from 15 residues. Germline loops: CDR1 SGHRS, CDR2 YFSETQ. Here the CDR3 reads CVSSLVAGGPETQYF.

J is TRBJ1-5 and V is TRBV12-3 or TRBV12-4. CDR3 length: 13 amino acids. The CDR3 reads CASSLSESQPQHF.

V is TRBV7-9 and J is TRBJ2-2; the TCRdb D gene call, TRBD1, has no DNA to confirm it. The CDR3 sequence is 15 residues long. CDR1 and CDR2 (germline): SEHNR, FQNEAQ (reference sequence). CDR3 sequence: CASSSQGVNTGELFF.

The chain carries TRBV5-4 and TRBJ2-7; TCRdb indicates TRBD1, and absent DNA this call remains unverified. Germline V CDR1 and CDR2: SGHNT, YYREEE (reference sequence). The CDR3 totals 13 residues. CDR3 protein: CASSPNRGGEQYF.

The chain employs TRBV7-9 and TRBJ1-3. Germline-derived CDR1 and CDR2 are SEHNR and FQNEAQ (reference sequence). The CDR3 runs 13 residues. The CDR3: CASSLVGQPTIYF.

The chain is built from TRBV5-4 and TRBJ2-1; the TCRdb call, TRBD2, lacks DNA for checking. CDR1 and CDR2 from the germline V gene are SGHNT and YYREEE (reference sequence). The CDR3 runs to 16 residues. Here the CDR3 reads CASSLAPSGGYNEQFF. The full variable domain, its missing parts supplied by reference TRBV5-4 and TRBJ2-1, is ETGVTQSPTHLIKTRGQQVTLRCSSQSGHNTVSWYQQALGQGPQFIFQYYREEENGRGNFPPRFSGLQFPNYSSELNVNALELDDSALYLCASSLAPSGGYNEQFFGPGTRLTVL.

V and J are TRBV20-1 and TRBJ2-7. CDR3 length: 13 amino acids. CDR1 and CDR2 from the germline V gene are DFQATT and SNEGSKA (reference sequence). The CDR3 spells CSAHRTHSHEQYF.

This rearrangement joins TRBV9 to TRBJ1-1; absent DNA, TCRdb's TRBD1 call cannot be checked. Germline V gene sequence: CDR1 SGDLS, CDR2 YYNGEE. This CDR3 has 15 amino acids. The CDR3 loop is CASSVGPGGNTEAFF.

The CDR3 loop reads CASSPRGLAGGKDTQYF. The chain combines TRBV18 with TRBJ2-3; TCRdb gives TRBD2 as the D gene, but with no DNA this cannot be confirmed. Germline assignment: CDR1 KGHSH and CDR2 LQKENI. This CDR3 is built from 17 residues.

The V gene is TRBV5-5, the J gene TRBJ1-6. The CDR3 loop spans 15 amino acids. Germline CDR1 is SGHKS and CDR2 is YYEKEE (reference sequence). CDR3 residues: CASSLGWGGNSPLHF.

This chain connects TRBV29-1 to TRBJ2-6; checking the TCRdb D call of TRBD1 is not possible without DNA. Germline CDR1 SQVTM, CDR2 ANQGSEA. The CDR3 runs 13 residues. CDR3 residues: CSAAPSGANVLTF.

The chain links TRBV5-1 to TRBJ2-2. The CDR3 runs 14 residues. Germline assignment: CDR1 SGHRS and CDR2 YFSETQ. Here the CDR3 reads CASSLEQPAGELFF.

The chain carries TRBV28 and TRBJ2-7; TCRdb names TRBD2, which stays unverified in the absence of DNA. Germline-derived CDR1 and CDR2 are MDHEN and SYDVKM. The CDR3 has 15 amino acids. This chain's CDR3 is CASSLTTSGSDEQYF.